Listed below are T cell receptor beta chains from one sample, sequenced in a study of Ad26.COV2.S vaccination and SARS-CoV-2 variants. The method was immunoSEQ multiplex PCR; TCRdb's version includes in-frame clones alone and lacks a portion of them. The sample has about 400,000 clones, around 89% seen once; the top ten hold approximately 4%. Source: peripheral blood, taken in a trial of Ad26.COV2.S vaccine versus placebo. The receptors derive from a person between 18 and 59 years old who received the Ad26.COV2.S COVID-19 vaccine or a placebo. Each CDR3 is given with its conserved first and last residue. D genes are given only for firm matches. Expanded clones are given a class, and other clones once, few, many or no size at all.

D: TRBD2
J: TRBJ2-3
V: TRBV4-1
size: -
DNA: TGCGCCAGCAGTCCTAAAGCCGCAACTAGCGGGGTCCTGACTAGCACAGATACGCAGTATTTT
CDR3: CASSPKAATSGVLTSTDTQYF

D: -
J: TRBJ1-1
V: TRBV27
size: once
DNA: TGTGCCAGCAGCCTACGACGGCACACTGAAGCTTTCTTT
CDR3: CASSLRRHTEAFF

D: -
J: TRBJ1-6
V: TRBV30
size: -
DNA: TGTGCCTGGAGTACCCGTCAGGGGCTGGATTCACCCCTCCACTTT
CDR3: CAWSTRQGLDSPLHF

D: -
J: TRBJ2-5
V: TRBV6-5
size: -
DNA: TGTGCCAGCAGTTACCCTGGCCGAGGGGGGGAGACCCAGTACTTC
CDR3: CASSYPGRGGETQYF

D: -
J: TRBJ1-4
V: TRBV5-1
size: -
DNA: TGCGCCAGCAGCTTGGTTGGGGAAGTTGAAAAACTGTTTTTT
CDR3: CASSLVGEVEKLFF

D: -
J: TRBJ2-7
V: TRBV9
size: -
DNA: TGTGCCAGCAGCGTTGGGGCTAGCGACTCCTACGAGCAGTACTTC
CDR3: CASSVGASDSYEQYF

D: TRBD1
J: TRBJ1-2
V: TRBV9
size: -
DNA: TGTGCCAGCAGCGCGACAGGGTCGGTATATGGCTACACCTTC
CDR3: CASSATGSVYGYTF

D: -
J: TRBJ1-4
V: TRBV18
size: -
DNA: TGTGCCAGCTCACTACCCGGGACTGGTAATGAAAAACTGTTTTTT
CDR3: CASSLPGTGNEKLFF

D: TRBD2
J: TRBJ2-1
V: TRBV7-9
size: once
DNA: TGTGCCAGCAGCGCCCGACTAGCGTCTCCCTACAATGAGCAGTTCTTC
CDR3: CASSARLASPYNEQFF

D: TRBD2
J: TRBJ2-7
V: TRBV5-4
size: -
DNA: TGTGCCAGCAGCTCCCTACTAGCGGGGGTCTCCTACGAGCAGTACTTC
CDR3: CASSSLLAGVSYEQYF

D: -
J: TRBJ2-3
V: TRBV7-3
size: -
DNA: TGTGCCAGCAGCTTGAGCGGGAGCACAGATACGCAGTATTTT
CDR3: CASSLSGSTDTQYF

D: -
J: TRBJ1-5
V: TRBV7-2
size: -
DNA: TGTGCCAGCAGCTTAGGGGCGGGGGGCGGCAATCAGCCCCAGCATTTT
CDR3: CASSLGAGGGNQPQHF

D: TRBD1
J: TRBJ2-5
V: TRBV7-3
size: -
DNA: TGTGCCAGCAGCTACTCGGGACAGCAAGAGACCCAGTACTTC
CDR3: CASSYSGQQETQYF

D: -
J: TRBJ1-3
V: TRBV6-5
size: -
DNA: TGTGCCAGCAGTTACTCAGGACCTGGCAAGGGAAACACCATATATTTT
CDR3: CASSYSGPGKGNTIYF

D: TRBD1
J: TRBJ1-2
V: TRBV5-1
size: -
DNA: TGCGCCAGCAGCCCAAGGACAGGGGAAGGGGACTACACCTTC
CDR3: CASSPRTGEGDYTF